This T cell receptor beta chain is drawn from a study of cytomegalovirus exposure and HLA in healthy donors (TCRdb year 2017). General notes on the study: According to an earlier analysis of 587 of the donors, 200 million or so T cells yielded 117 million unique TCR beta sequences and about 300 Gb of sequence data. An early release covering roughly 600 HLA-typed donors comprised 250 to 350 gigabases of sequencing data and tens of millions of unique TCR sequences. The genetic ancestry cluster associated with self-reported Caucasian donors included about four fifths of the 300 to 400 genotyped donors. The study aimed to test whether signatures of past pathogen exposure could be identified by cataloging public T cell receptors. The study used immunosequencing to profile the T cell repertoires of about 670 subjects and linked those repertoires to cytomegalovirus serostatus. A separate validation cohort of some 130 different subjects was used in addition to the roughly 620-subject first cohort. To predict cytomegalovirus infection status, the study combined high-throughput TCR immunosequencing, statistical association of individual TCRs with disease status, and machine learning. To study patterns of TCR occurrence, a later analysis re-analyzed previously published TCR beta repertoires from more than 550 donors and added high-resolution HLA genotyping. Rather than drawing on any new phenotypic data, the later analysis identified candidate immune exposures from TCR beta sequences and the way those sequences occurred across donors. In an earlier analysis of several hundred of the donors, high-throughput TCR beta sequencing was used to judge whether each TCR beta V gene segment behaved as functional or pseudogenic. Donor age, sex, ethnicity and CMV serostatus were compiled together with the repertoire data. A later genetic analysis used genome-wide SNP genotypes for about 60% of the roughly 700 donors, treating that subset as a discovery cohort. All discovery cohort repertoires had been generated using a single sequencing platform. Class I and class II HLA loci were covered by the typing at four-digit resolution. Typing coverage varied by locus: roughly 620-630 donors for A, B, C, DRB1 and DQB1; more than 500 for DQA1; about 590 for DPA1; roughly 450 for DPB1. Roughly 5 DR-DQ haplotypes were treated as single units for association and clustering because of strong linkage in the cohort. Across 300 to 500 genotyped donors of the cohort, an average of about 240,000 unique TCR beta nucleotide sequences per donor were sequenced, and roughly 18% of those sequences were non-productive.

In total, about 650 healthy bone marrow donors made up the cohort. At the time of sampling, all cohort members were nominally healthy, though unrecorded immune exposures were likely present. The donor was CMV seropositive and was included in the group of 289 seropositive cohort members. A peripheral blood sample was collected from each donor, and TCR beta sequencing was performed on peripheral blood mononuclear cells. Genomic DNA extraction from the blood cell samples was performed with the Qiagen DNeasy Blood Extraction Kit. Paper-wide results and their limitations: An earlier analysis of 587 of the donors showed that most TCR beta V segments appeared in productive rearrangements either about 87% or about 30% of the time, which broadly matched IMGT annotations. While some public TCRs were present in many individuals, most TCR sequences turned up only very rarely across donors. Because HLA typing was missing for some donors at each locus, association tests included only the typed subset. In a later analysis, 16,951 TCR beta sequences were associated with specific HLA alleles at a false discovery rate of 0.05. A further reported finding was that TCR beta sequences accurately predicted the HLA-A and HLA-B alleles for most subjects in the first cohort. In vitro tests confirmed that three of the cytomegalovirus-associated TCR beta chains recognize cytomegalovirus antigens. Several of the top co-occurrence clusters appeared to be linked to parvovirus B19, influenza, CMV and Epstein-Barr virus, according to a later analysis. In both the original and validation cohorts, the classifier was reported to diagnose cytomegalovirus status with high specificity and sensitivity. Strong co-occurrence of HLA alleles, especially DR and DQ, made assigning TCR associations to individual alleles difficult. A cluster of highly shared sequence variants was judged likely to be a technical artifact of the sequencing pipeline. Roughly uniform sequencing depth across donors was assumed in presence/absence analyses, although this assumption may not hold. Correlated functional status among segregating V segments might be attributable to linkage disequilibrium, but an unknown experimental factor could not be ruled out. Some IMGT-functional V segments, including TRBV6-2 and TRBV6-3, could not be distinguished by the 87-base-pair reads and were therefore excluded. In a later analysis, most CMV-associated TCR beta chains were found to appear HLA-restricted, with HLA associations seemingly driven largely by CMV exposure. The only immune exposure information available for the cohort was CMV serostatus. The cohort was sequenced for TCR beta chains only, and without alpha or paired-chain data the features that could be detected were limited. In a later analysis, HLA-associated TCR beta chains showed more clonal expansion and lower generation probabilities than non-associated chains that were equally common. In a later analysis, the rate of TCR association differed among HLA loci, with DRB1 alleles having the most associated TCRs and HLA-C alleles having the fewest. Because counts were too low, about 15 rarely observed V segments, including chromosome 9 orphons, were left out of the earlier analysis of about 620 of the donors. According to the authors, the approach could potentially be generalized to other disease states and immunological phenotypes. The study listed 150 to 200 TCR beta chains as associated with cytomegalovirus. In a later genetic analysis, fewer N-insertions in productive TCRs were reported among donors in an Asian-associated ancestry cluster than the roughly 640-donor mean. V-gene and J-gene trimming of TCR beta chains was associated with a missense DCLRE1C variant in a later genetic analysis, and the association was replicated in an independent cohort.

Worth noting for this clone: Its antigen is not yet known. Qualities for individual bases were not recorded, and no much larger clone is one base off.

Library generation was performed with the immunoSEQ multiplex PCR assay. A mixture of 60 forward primers for TCR Vbeta segments and 13 reverse primers for TCR Jbeta segments was used in the multiplex PCR. A multiplex PCR assay on genomic DNA amplified the CDR3 region of rearranged TCR beta genes. Amplified TCR beta libraries were sequenced as 87-base-pair reads on the Illumina HiSeq System. On the authors' methods: In a later analysis, some 80 million unique TCR beta chains were counted across the 690 or so repertoires, and roughly 9.9 million of these chains were shared by at least two donors. Raw reads were error-corrected and collapsed into unique sequences by a nearest-neighbor algorithm in which closely related sequences were merged to remove PCR and sequencing errors. To assign V, D and J gene segments, CDR3 sequences were aligned to IMGT reference sequences. For a sequence to be retained, at least a six-nucleotide match to both a V gene segment and a J gene segment was required. Rearrangements were called productive when the CDR3 lacked stop codons and stayed in frame with V and J; all others were non-productive. CDR3 was defined by IMGT convention, running from the second conserved V-encoded cysteine to the conserved J-encoded phenylalanine. Sequences without an unambiguous match to a single V gene segment were excluded from the earlier analysis of a few hundred of the donors. An earlier analysis of 587 of the donors classified V segments as functional when productive rearrangements were above 56.7% and as segregating when the standard deviation between donors was above 5%. A statistical classification framework was built to diagnose cytomegalovirus status from the catalog of TCR beta chain sequences. V and J gene assignment, in a later analysis, came from comparing TCR nucleotide sequences with IMGT/GENE-DB human TR gene sequences. A later analysis assigned CDR3 sequences and most-parsimonious VDJ recombination scenarios with the TCRdist pipeline. In a later analysis, each TCR beta chain was defined by its CDR3 amino acid sequence together with its V-gene family, and reads without a unique V-gene family were excluded. As a way to deal with suspected cross-contamination and a sequencing artifact, a later analysis dropped over 550 nucleotide sequences that were highly shared and had low generation probability. In a later analysis, a clonal expansion index was calculated for each public chain from normalized within-repertoire ranks of inferred template counts. A later analysis computed generation probabilities with a VDJ recombination model fitted to out-of-frame rearrangements, and checked the results against IGoR. Hypergeometric tests were used in a later analysis to score TCR-TCR, TCR-HLA and TCR-CMV co-occurrence, with a repertoire-size bias correction applied to the TCR pairs. False discovery rates were estimated in a later analysis by permuting HLA or CMV assignments 20 times. A later analysis grouped co-occurring TCRs with DBSCAN, adding TCRdist sequence similarity when clustering within HLA-allele-positive subsets. Repertoires with fewer than 30,000 or more than 120,000 public chains were left out of co-occurrence clustering, as were about 5 repertoires with anomalous nucleotide sharing. Sourced from immuneACCESS, this table was stored by TCRdb with only in-frame sequences that have V and J called. A share of the clones is absent; for the studies checked, an unresolved V gene accounts for under half, and the remainder has no known explanation. V and J calls and clone size are copied from that table; D and trimming were computed from the DNA. The sample records under 200,000 clones, 73% of which are singletons. 4.5% to 5.5% of the sample comes from the top ten.

CDR1 and CDR2, per the germline V gene (reference sequence), are SEHNR and FQNEAQ. There are 13 amino acids in the CDR3, from cysteine to phenylalanine inclusive. Just CDR3 DNA is preserved here, 39 bases in frame from base 1. The germline ends are 14 bases apart after V is trimmed by 5 bases and J by 7 bases. The receptor comes from a woman under 30 in good health and CMV-seropositive. The sample consisted of PBMCs. The chain is assembled from TRBV7-9 and TRBJ1-1; TRBD1 is a possible D gene, resting on 5 matching bases. The nucleotide sequence is TGTGCCAGCAGCCACCGGGCTACAGGTGAAGCTTTCTTT. Protein translation: CASSHRATGEAFF.